One and the same sample provided the 11 T cell receptor beta chains below, sequenced in a study of cytomegalovirus exposure and HLA in healthy donors. Amplification used 60 Vbeta primers and 13 Jbeta primers. Sequenced by immunoSEQ multiplex PCR; TCRdb stores in-frame clones only, minus some. This sample carries some 130,000 clones, around 85% of them seen once, and the ten largest clones take around 10%. Specimen: PBMCs. The receptors shown here come from a woman aged 50 to 60 in good health and CMV-seropositive.

This clone has a handful of counts. This sequence joins TRBV10-2 and TRBJ2-7; 7 bases align to TRBD1. V was pared by 2 bases and J by 6 bases, with 4 bases of the junction left unmatched. The length of the CDR3 is 13 residues. Germline V gives CDR1 WSHSY, CDR2 SAAADI. CDR3 sequence (DNA): TGCGCCAGCAGTGAGACGACAGGGTCCGAGCAGTACTTC. Its translation is CASSETTGSEQYF.

V usage is TRBV30 and J usage is TRBJ2-2, with D possibly matching TRBD1 (6 bases). CDR3 length equals 12 residues. Germline CDR1 GTSNPN, CDR2 SVGIG (reference sequence). V dropped 3 bases and J dropped 4 bases, with 6 bases sitting between them. For the CDR3, the DNA is TGTGCCTGGAGAGGGGGCACCGGGGAGCTGTTTTTT. Its translation: CAWRGGTGELFF.

The V and J genes are TRBV14 and TRBJ2-2; D remains ambiguous. Germline V lookup: CDR1 SGHDN, CDR2 FVKESK. Between the trimmed V and J ends, which lost 4 bases and 7 bases, there was a span of 7 bases. CDR3 length: 12 residues. The CDR3 sequence: CASSPHGGELFF. CDR3 DNA sequence: TGTGCCAGCAGCCCTCACGGCGGGGAGCTGTTTTTT.

The rearrangement links TRBV9 to TRBJ2-5; perhaps TRBD2 as D (5 bases). The V gene's germline CDR1 is SGDLS and CDR2 YYNGEE. The CDR3 is made up of 15 amino acids. The V gene lost 3 bases and the J gene lost 9 bases, with 21 bases spanning the gap. CDR3 sequence reads: CASSADTRGTRAQYF. The DNA for the CDR3 is TGTGCCAGCAGCGCCGATACTCGGGGTACAAGAGCCCAGTACTTC.

The rearrangement links TRBV7-6 to TRBJ1-6; D not certain. Trimming cost V 0 bases and J 8 bases, with 5 bases left between them. This CDR3 contains 13 residues. Germline CDR1 SGHVS, CDR2 FNYEAQ. CDR3 coding DNA: TGTGCCAGCAGCTTAGCGCGGGATTCACCCCTCCACTTT. Protein product: CASSLARDSPLHF.

The chain combines TRBV19 with TRBJ1-1; maybe TRBD1 (5 bases). CDR1 LNHDA and CDR2 SQIVND come from the germline V gene (reference sequence). The CDR3 contains 13 residues. Trimming removed 5 bases from V and 3 bases from J, with 10 bases in between. The CDR3 sequence: CASSQGRHTEAFF. The CDR3 DNA is TGTGCCAGTAGTCAGGGCCGGCACACTGAAGCTTTCTTT.

This chain uses TRBV5-8 with TRBJ1-1; 7 bases line up with TRBD1. The V gene end was trimmed by 4 bases and the J gene end by 4 bases; junction bases not matched to a gene: 7. CDR3 length equals 14 residues. The V gene's germline CDR1 is SGHTS and CDR2 YDEGEE. CDR3 DNA sequence: TGTGCCAGCAGCGTACAGGGGTCCGCCACTGAAGCTTTCTTT. Protein: CASSVQGSATEAFF.

The chain uses TRBV5-6 and TRBJ2-3; 8 bases align to TRBD2. The CDR3 is made up of 15 amino acids. CDR1 and CDR2 from the germline V gene are SGHDT and YYEEEE. The J segment lost 3 bases and the V segment lost 0 bases, leaving 3 bases of the junction unmatched. In nucleotides, the CDR3 is TGTGCCAGCAGCTTGGGCTCTAGCGGGACAGATACGCAGTATTTT. The encoded protein is CASSLGSSGTDTQYF.

Ten or more counts support this clone. The chain carries TRBV11-2 and TRBJ2-1; TRBD2 matches 15 bases. From germline, CDR1 is SGHAT and CDR2 FQNNGV. This CDR3 has 16 residues. Trimming cost V 4 bases and J 6 bases; bases outside gene matches: 4. The CDR3 sequence: CASSWMGLAGGNEQFF. The CDR3 coding sequence is TGTGCCAGCAGCTGGATGGGACTAGCGGGGGGCAATGAGCAGTTCTTC.

The gene calls are TRBV6-6 and TRBJ1-5; 9 bases line up with TRBD1. The CDR3 totals 15 residues. V was pared by 8 bases and J by 8 bases, with 13 bases of the junction left unmatched. The germline V gene encodes CDR1 MNHNY and CDR2 SVGAGI (reference sequence). This CDR3 reads CASSTGGVHLEPQHF. The CDR3, as DNA: TGTGCCAGCTCGACAGGGGGGGTACATCTGGAGCCCCAGCATTTT.

The V call is TRBV28, the J call TRBJ2-7; TRBD1 matches at 11 bases. The V and J ends lost 5 bases and 6 bases, in that order; junction bases with no gene match: 9. Per germline, CDR1 MDHEN and CDR2 SYDVKM. The CDR3 spans 15 residues. CDR3 DNA: TGTGCCAGCAGTGACCCAAGGACAGGGGGCGCCGAGCAGTACTTC. This codes for CASSDPRTGGAEQYF.